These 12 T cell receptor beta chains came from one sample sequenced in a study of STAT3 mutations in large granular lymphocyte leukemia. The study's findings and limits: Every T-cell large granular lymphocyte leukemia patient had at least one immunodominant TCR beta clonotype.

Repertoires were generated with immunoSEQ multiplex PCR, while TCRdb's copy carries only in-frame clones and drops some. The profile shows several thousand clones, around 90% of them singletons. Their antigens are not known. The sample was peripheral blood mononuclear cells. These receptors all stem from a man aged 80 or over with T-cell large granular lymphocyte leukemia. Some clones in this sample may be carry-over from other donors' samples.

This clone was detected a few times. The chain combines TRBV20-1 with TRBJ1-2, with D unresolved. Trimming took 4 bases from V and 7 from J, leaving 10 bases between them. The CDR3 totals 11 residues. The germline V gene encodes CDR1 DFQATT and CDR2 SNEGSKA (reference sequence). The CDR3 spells CSATPTGGYTF. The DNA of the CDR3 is TGCAGTGCTACGCCTACGGGTGGCTACACCTTC.

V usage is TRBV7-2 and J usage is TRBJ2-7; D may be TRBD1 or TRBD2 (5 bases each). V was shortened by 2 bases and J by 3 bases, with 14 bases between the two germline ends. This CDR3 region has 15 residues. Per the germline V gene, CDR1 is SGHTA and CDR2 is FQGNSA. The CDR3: CASSLRRPGGYEQYF. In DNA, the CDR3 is TGTGCCAGCAGCTTAAGACGTCCTGGGGGCTACGAGCAGTACTTC. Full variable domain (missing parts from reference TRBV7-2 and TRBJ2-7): GAGVSQSPSNKVTEKGKDVELRCDPISGHTALYWYRQSLGQGLEFLIYFQGNSAPDKSGLPSDRFSAERTGGSVSTLTIQRTQQEDSAVYLCASSLRRPGGYEQYFGPGTRLTVT.

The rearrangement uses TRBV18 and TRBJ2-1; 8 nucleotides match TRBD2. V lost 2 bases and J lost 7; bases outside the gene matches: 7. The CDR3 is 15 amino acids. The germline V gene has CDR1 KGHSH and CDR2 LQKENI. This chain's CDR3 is CASSPGLAGSNEQFF. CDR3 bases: TGTGCCAGCTCACCAGGTTTAGCGGGATCGAATGAGCAGTTCTTC.

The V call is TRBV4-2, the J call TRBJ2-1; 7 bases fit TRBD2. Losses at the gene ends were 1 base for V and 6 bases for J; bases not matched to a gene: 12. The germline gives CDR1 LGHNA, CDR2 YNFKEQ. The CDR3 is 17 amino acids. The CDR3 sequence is CASSQGRLETSPNEQFF. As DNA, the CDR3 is TGTGCCAGCAGCCAAGGTCGGTTGGAGACTAGCCCCAATGAGCAGTTCTTC.

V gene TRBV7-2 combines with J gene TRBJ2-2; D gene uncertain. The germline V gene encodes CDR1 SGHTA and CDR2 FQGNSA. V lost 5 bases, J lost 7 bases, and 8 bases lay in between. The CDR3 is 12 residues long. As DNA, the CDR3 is TGTGCCAGCAGCCCGAGTATCGGGGAGCTGTTTTTT. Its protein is CASSPSIGELFF.

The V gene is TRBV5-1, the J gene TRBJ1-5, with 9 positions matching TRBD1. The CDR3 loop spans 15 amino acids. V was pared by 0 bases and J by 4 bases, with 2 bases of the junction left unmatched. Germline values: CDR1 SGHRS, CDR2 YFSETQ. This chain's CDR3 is CASSLEGQGNQPQHF. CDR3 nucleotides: TGCGCCAGCAGCTTGGAGGGACAGGGTAATCAGCCCCAGCATTTT.

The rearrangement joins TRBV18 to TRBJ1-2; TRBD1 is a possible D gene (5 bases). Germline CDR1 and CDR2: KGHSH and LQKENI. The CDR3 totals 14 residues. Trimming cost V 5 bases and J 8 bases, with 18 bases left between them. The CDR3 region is CASSSASGIGGYTF. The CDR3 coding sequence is TGTGCCAGCTCATCGGCATCAGGGATAGGGGGCTACACCTTC.

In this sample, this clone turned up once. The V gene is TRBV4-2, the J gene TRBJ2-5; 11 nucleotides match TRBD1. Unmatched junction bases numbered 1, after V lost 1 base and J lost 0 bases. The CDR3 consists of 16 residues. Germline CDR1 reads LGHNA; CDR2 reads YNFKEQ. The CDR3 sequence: CASSQGDRGDQETQYF. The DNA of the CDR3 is TGTGCCAGCAGCCAAGGGGACAGGGGGGACCAAGAGACCCAGTACTTC.

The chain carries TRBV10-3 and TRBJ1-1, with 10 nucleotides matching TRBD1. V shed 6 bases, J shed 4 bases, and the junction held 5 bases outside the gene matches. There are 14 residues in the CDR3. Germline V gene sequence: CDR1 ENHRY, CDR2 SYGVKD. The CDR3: CAISMTGGGTEAFF. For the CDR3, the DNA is TGTGCCATCAGCATGACAGGGGGCGGCACTGAAGCTTTCTTT.

The CDR3: CASSLGDRENEQFF. For the CDR3, the DNA is TGCGCCAGCAGCTTGGGGGACAGGGAAAATGAGCAGTTCTTC. This sequence joins TRBV5-1 and TRBJ2-1; 9 positions agree with TRBD1. Germline V gives CDR1 SGHRS, CDR2 YFSETQ. This CDR3 region has 14 residues. Trimming removed 0 bases from V and 7 bases from J; junction bases left unmatched: 2.

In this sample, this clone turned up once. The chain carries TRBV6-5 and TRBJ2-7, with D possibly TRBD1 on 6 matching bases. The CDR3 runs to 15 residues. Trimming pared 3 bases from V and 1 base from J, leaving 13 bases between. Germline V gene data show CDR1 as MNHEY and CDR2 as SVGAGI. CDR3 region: CASSYGQLRSYEQYF. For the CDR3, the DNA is TGTGCCAGCAGTTATGGACAGCTAAGATCCTACGAGCAGTACTTC.

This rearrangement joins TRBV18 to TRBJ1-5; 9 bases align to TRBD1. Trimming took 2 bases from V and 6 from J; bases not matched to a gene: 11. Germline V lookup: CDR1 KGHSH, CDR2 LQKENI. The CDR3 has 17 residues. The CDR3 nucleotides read TGTGCCAGCTCACCATCGGGGTCCGGGACAGGGCTTCAGCCCCAGCATTTT. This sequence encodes CASSPSGSGTGLQPQHF.